Following are 2 T cell receptor beta chains from one sample sequenced in a study of T-cell reconstitution after alpha-beta-depleted transplantation in children. Preparation of the TCRbeta library used unique molecular identifiers. In TCRdb, the PCR reads were re-called with MiXCR into one record per CDR3 protein. The data contain hundreds of thousands of distinct CDR3 sequences, about 17% of them singletons. The sample in question was PBMCs, mostly from graft donor cells, obtained 360 days after TCRalphabeta/CD19-depleted stem cell transplant. All receptors come from a male patient aged 2-10 years who had a stem cell transplant for acute lymphoblastic leukemia, so the T cells may come from the graft donor.

V usage is TRBV7-3 and J usage is TRBJ2-5; TRBD1 is a possible D gene (6 bases). The ends were cut back, 5 bases at V and 5 bases at J, with 15 bases in the middle. Germline CDR1 is SGHTA and CDR2 is FQGTGA. The CDR3 has 14 residues. The CDR3: CASSPHRESETQYF. The CDR3 DNA follows: TGTGCCAGCAGCCCTCACAGGGAGTCGGAGACCCAGTACTTC. Supplemented by reference TRBV7-3 and TRBJ2-5, the full variable domain reads GAGVSQTPSNKVTEKGKYVELRCDPISGHTALYWYRQSLGQGPEFLIYFQGTGAADDSGLPNDRFFAVRPEGSVSTLKIQRTERGDSAVYLCASSPHRESETQYFGPGTRLLVL.

The sample holds many counts of this clonotype. The chain recombines TRBV5-1 with TRBJ2-1, with 12 bases matching TRBD2. The ends lost 1 base at V and 8 bases at J; junction bases unmatched: 7. Germline V gives CDR1 SGHRS, CDR2 YFSETQ. This CDR3 has 16 residues. The CDR3 reads CASSLKVSSGRDEQFF. CDR3 bases: TGCGCCAGCAGCTTGAAGGTCTCTAGCGGGAGGGATGAGCAGTTCTTC. The entire variable domain, with the rest obtained from reference TRBV5-1 and TRBJ2-1, is as follows: KAGVTQTPRYLIKTRGQQVTLSCSPISGHRSVSWYQQTPGQGLQFLFEYFSETQRNKGNFPGRFSGRQFSNSRSEMNVSTLELGDSALYLCASSLKVSSGRDEQFFGPGTRLTVL.